A single sample is the source of the 13 T cell receptor beta chains below, sequenced in a study of blood T cell repertoires in COVID-19. Clones were read by immunoSEQ multiplex PCR, and TCRdb kept only the in-frame ones, dropping some. The table records over 350,000 clones, 88% of them present only once. Material: PBMCs or T cells enriched from blood (not recorded which). The origin of the receptors is a woman aged 30 to 39 with acute COVID-19.

The chain's CDR3 is CASSLGDREGKNIQYF. CDR3 nucleotides: TGCGCCAGCAGCTTGGGGGACAGGGAGGGGAAAAACATTCAGTACTTC. The gene calls are TRBV5-1 and TRBJ2-4, with 9 bases matching TRBD1. Germline V CDR1 and CDR2: SGHRS, YFSETQ. The CDR3 is 16 amino acids. V shed 0 bases, J shed 4 bases, and the junction held 5 bases outside the gene matches.

This rearrangement joins TRBV4-1 to TRBJ2-3; 8 nucleotides match TRBD1. Germline CDR1 is MGHRA and CDR2 is YSYEKL. V shed 2 bases, J shed 0 bases, and the junction held 4 bases outside the gene matches. The CDR3 length is 16 residues. CDR3 sequence: CASSQSRDRSTDTQYF. As DNA, the CDR3 is TGCGCCAGCAGCCAATCTCGGGACAGGAGCACAGATACGCAGTATTTT.

The DNA for the CDR3 is TGTGCCAGCAGTGAGCGGACAGGGGGCGGTGGCTACACCTTC. Protein sequence: CASSERTGGGGYTF. V gene TRBV6-1 combines with J gene TRBJ1-2; 11 nucleotides agree with TRBD1. The CDR3 runs 14 residues. Germline V gene sequence: CDR1 MNHNS, CDR2 SASEGT. V was pared by 3 bases and J by 7 bases, with 4 bases of the junction left unmatched.

The V call is TRBV5-1, the J call TRBJ1-5; 7 nucleotides align to TRBD1. The CDR3 runs 14 residues. With V trimmed by 2 bases and J by 2 bases, 1 base remained unmatched. CDR1 is SGHRS, CDR2 YFSETQ, per germline. The CDR3, as DNA: TGCGCCAGCAGCTTTACAGGGGGCAATCAGCCCCAGCATTTT. It codes for CASSFTGGNQPQHF.

Note on this clone: The sample has other DNA sequences that encode this CDR3 too. The chain uses TRBV18 and TRBJ1-1; 8 positions match TRBD1. CDR3 length: 13 residues. After removal of 6 bases from V and 1 base from J, the junction contained 1 base not matched to a gene. The V gene's germline CDR1 is KGHSH and CDR2 LQKENI. CDR3 in amino acids: CASSGQGNTEAFF. For the CDR3, the DNA is TGTGCCAGCTCCGGACAGGGGAACACTGAAGCTTTCTTT.

This chain links TRBV5-1 with TRBJ2-7; the match to TRBD1 covers 8 bases. The CDR3 has 14 amino acids. Germline values: CDR1 SGHRS, CDR2 YFSETQ. The V segment lost 2 bases and the J segment 2 bases; nucleotides outside the gene matches: 3. This chain's CDR3 is CASSFGRGPYEQYF. The DNA for the CDR3 is TGCGCCAGCAGCTTCGGCAGGGGGCCCTACGAGCAGTACTTC.

The rearrangement links TRBV7-9 to TRBJ1-6; 8 bases match TRBD1. Germline values: CDR1 SEHNR, CDR2 FQNEAQ (reference sequence). The trim removed 4 bases at V and 7 bases at J, leaving 6 bases unmatched. The CDR3 sequence is 15 residues long. The CDR3 here is CASSSSQGANSPLHF. Written as DNA, the CDR3 is TGTGCCAGCAGCTCGAGCCAGGGGGCAAATTCACCCCTCCACTTT.

V is TRBV4-1 and J is TRBJ1-1, with D uncertain. This CDR3 contains 13 residues. V lost 4 bases to trimming and J lost 5 bases, with 11 bases between them. Germline values: CDR1 MGHRA, CDR2 YSYEKL. The DNA of the CDR3 is TGCGCCAGCAGCCGAGGACCGGGGACTGAAGCTTTCTTT. It specifies CASSRGPGTEAFF.

This clone appeared a few times. This chain links TRBV7-2 with TRBJ2-1, with D possibly TRBD2 on 6 matching bases. The CDR3 length is 13 residues. Trimming took 5 bases from V and 9 from J, leaving 14 bases between them. Germline V gives CDR1 SGHTA, CDR2 FQGNSA. The CDR3 DNA is TGTGCCAGCAGCGCCGGGGGAGCGGCTGAGCAGTTCTTC. It is translated as CASSAGGAAEQFF.

The chain joins TRBV2 to TRBJ1-2; 8 bases align to TRBD1. This CDR3 region has 13 residues. Trimming took 11 bases from V and 0 from J; bases not matched to a gene: 5. CDR1 SNHLY and CDR2 FYNNEI come from the germline V gene. In DNA, the CDR3 is TGTGCCGGCTGGACAGGGCCTAACTATGGCTACACCTTC. Translated, it gives CAGWTGPNYGYTF.

CDR3 sequence reads: CASSEVEIRGLNTEAFF. The DNA of the CDR3 is TGCGCCAGCAGTGAGGTTGAAATCAGGGGCCTGAACACTGAAGCTTTCTTT. The chain links TRBV10-1 to TRBJ1-1; perhaps TRBD1 as D (6 bases). Looked up from germline, CDR1 is WNHNN and CDR2 is SYGVQD (reference sequence). The CDR3 contains 17 residues. Trimming took 2 bases from V and 0 from J, leaving 16 bases between them.

The chain has TRBV10-3 and TRBJ2-1; weak D call: TRBD1 (5 bases). Germline values: CDR1 ENHRY, CDR2 SYGVKD. CDR3 length: 13 amino acids. Trimming cost V 6 bases and J 4 bases, with 10 bases left between them. Here the CDR3 reads CAIRAQEYNEQFF. In DNA, the CDR3 is TGTGCCATCAGAGCACAGGAATACAATGAGCAGTTCTTC.

The genes are TRBV5-1 and TRBJ1-1, with 9 positions matching TRBD1. The CDR3 spans 17 residues. Germline lookup yields CDR1 SGHRS and CDR2 YFSETQ. The ends lost 0 bases at V and 1 base at J; junction bases unmatched: 7. The CDR3 region is CASSLALGTGWNTEAFF. Written as DNA, the CDR3 is TGCGCCAGCAGCTTGGCTCTGGGGACAGGGTGGAACACTGAAGCTTTCTTT.